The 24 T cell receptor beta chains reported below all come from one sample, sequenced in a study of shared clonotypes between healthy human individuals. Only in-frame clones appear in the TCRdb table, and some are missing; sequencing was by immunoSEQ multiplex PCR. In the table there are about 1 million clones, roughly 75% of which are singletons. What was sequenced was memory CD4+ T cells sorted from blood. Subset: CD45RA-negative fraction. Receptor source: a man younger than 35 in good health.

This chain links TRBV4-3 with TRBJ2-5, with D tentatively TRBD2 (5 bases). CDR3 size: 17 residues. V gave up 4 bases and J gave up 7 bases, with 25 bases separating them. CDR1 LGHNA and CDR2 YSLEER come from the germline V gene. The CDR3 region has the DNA TGCGCCAGCAGCCCGTTAAGAGGAGGCCCGTCTGGTGCGACCCAGTACTTC. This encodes CASSPLRGGPSGATQYF.

CDR3 in amino acids: CASSRDWGPYEQYF. CDR3 bases: TGTGCCAGCAGCCGCGACTGGGGCCCCTACGAGCAGTACTTC. This chain joins TRBV7-9 and TRBJ2-7; TRBD1 is a possible D gene (5 bases). This CDR3 has 14 amino acids. Per the germline V gene, CDR1 is SEHNR and CDR2 is FQNEAQ (reference sequence). V shed 5 bases and J shed 2 bases, with 13 bases lying between them.

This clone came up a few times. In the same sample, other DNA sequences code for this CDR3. The CDR3, as DNA: TGTGCCAGCTCACCAGGACAGAGCTCTGGAAACACCATATATTTT. Translation: CASSPGQSSGNTIYF. The rearrangement joins TRBV18 to TRBJ1-3, with a weak D call TRBD1 (6 bases). The CDR3 runs to 15 residues. V dropped 2 bases and J dropped 0 bases, with 8 bases sitting between them. Germline values: CDR1 KGHSH, CDR2 LQKENI.

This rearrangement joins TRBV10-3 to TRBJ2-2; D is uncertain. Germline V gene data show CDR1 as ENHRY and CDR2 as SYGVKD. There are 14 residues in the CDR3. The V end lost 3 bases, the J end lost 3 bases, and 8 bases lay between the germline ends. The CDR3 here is CAISDQIYTGELFF. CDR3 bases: TGTGCCATCAGTGACCAAATTTACACCGGGGAGCTGTTTTTT.

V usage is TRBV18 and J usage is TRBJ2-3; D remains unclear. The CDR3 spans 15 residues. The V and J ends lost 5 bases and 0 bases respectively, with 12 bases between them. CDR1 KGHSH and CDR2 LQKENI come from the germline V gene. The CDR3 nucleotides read TGTGCCAGCTCATGGAGCAGTGTAAGCACAGATACGCAGTATTTT. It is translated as CASSWSSVSTDTQYF.

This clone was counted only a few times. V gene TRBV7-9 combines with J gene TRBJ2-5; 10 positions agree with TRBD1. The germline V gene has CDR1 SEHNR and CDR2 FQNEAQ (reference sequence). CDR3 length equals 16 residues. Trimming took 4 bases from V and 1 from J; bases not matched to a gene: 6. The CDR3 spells CASSSSDRGSQETQYF. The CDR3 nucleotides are TGTGCCAGCAGCTCTTCGGACAGGGGGTCCCAAGAGACCCAGTACTTC.

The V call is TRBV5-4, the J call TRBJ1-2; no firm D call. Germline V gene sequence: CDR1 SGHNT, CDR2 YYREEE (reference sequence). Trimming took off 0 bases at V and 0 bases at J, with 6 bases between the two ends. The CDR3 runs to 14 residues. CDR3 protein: CASSLDRANYGYTF. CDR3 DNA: TGTGCCAGCAGCTTGGACAGAGCTAACTATGGCTACACCTTC.

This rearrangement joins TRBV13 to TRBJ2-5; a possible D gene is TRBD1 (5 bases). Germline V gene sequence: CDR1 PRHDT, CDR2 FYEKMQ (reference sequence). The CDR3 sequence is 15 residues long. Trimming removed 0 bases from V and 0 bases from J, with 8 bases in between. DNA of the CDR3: TGTGCCAGCAGCTTAGGAAGGGGAAACCAAGAGACCCAGTACTTC. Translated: CASSLGRGNQETQYF.

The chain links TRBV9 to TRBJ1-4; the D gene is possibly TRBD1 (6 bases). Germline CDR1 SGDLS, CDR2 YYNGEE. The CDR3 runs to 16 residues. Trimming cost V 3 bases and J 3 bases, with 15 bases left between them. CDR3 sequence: CASSAFGGAANEKLFF. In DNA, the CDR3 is TGTGCCAGCAGCGCCTTCGGGGGGGCGGCTAATGAAAAACTGTTTTTT. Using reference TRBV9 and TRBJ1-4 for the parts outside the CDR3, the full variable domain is DSGVTQTPKHLITATGQRVTLRCSPRSGDLSVYWYQQSLDQGLQFLIQYYNGEERAKGNILERFSAQQFPDLHSELNLSSLELGDSALYFCASSAFGGAANEKLFFGSGTQLSVL.

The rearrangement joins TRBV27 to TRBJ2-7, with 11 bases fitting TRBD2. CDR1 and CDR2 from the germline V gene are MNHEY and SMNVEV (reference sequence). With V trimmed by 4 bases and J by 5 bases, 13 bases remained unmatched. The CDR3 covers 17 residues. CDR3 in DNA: TGTGCCAGCAGTTCCTTAGCGGGAGGGATAAGCGGCCACGAGCAGTACTTC. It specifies CASSSLAGGISGHEQYF.

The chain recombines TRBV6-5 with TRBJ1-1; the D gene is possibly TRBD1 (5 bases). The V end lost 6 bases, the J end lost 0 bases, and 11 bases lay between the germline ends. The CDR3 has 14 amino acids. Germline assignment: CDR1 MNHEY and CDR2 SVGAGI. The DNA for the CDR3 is TGTGCCAGCAGAGAAGGGGTCGTGAACACTGAAGCTTTCTTT. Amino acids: CASREGVVNTEAFF.

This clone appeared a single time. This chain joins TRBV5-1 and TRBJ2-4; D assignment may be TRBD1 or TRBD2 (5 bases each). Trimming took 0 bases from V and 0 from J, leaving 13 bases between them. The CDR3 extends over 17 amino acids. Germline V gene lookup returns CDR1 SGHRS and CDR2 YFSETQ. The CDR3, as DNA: TGCGCCAGCAGCTTGGCCGGGGCGGAGCTAGCCAAAAACATTCAGTACTTC. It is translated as CASSLAGAELAKNIQYF.

CDR3 nucleotide sequence: TGTGCCTGGAGTTTACAGGGAAGGTTCGAAAAACTGTTTTTT. Its translation is CAWSLQGRFEKLFF. The chain recombines TRBV30 with TRBJ1-4, with a possible D match to TRBD1 (6 bases). Germline loops: CDR1 GTSNPN, CDR2 SVGIG (reference sequence). V dropped 2 bases and J dropped 8 bases, with 15 bases sitting between them. The CDR3 spans 14 residues. The whole variable domain, remainder taken from reference TRBV30 and TRBJ1-4, is SQTIHQWPATLVQPVGSPLSLECTVEGTSNPNLYWYRQAAGRGLQLLFYSVGIGQISSEVPQNLSASRPQDRQFILSSKKLLLSDSGFYLCAWSLQGRFEKLFFGSGTQLSVL.

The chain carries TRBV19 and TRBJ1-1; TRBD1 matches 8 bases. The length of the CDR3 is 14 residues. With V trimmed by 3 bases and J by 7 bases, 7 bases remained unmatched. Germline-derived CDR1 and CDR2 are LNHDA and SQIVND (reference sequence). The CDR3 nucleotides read TGTGCCAGTAGTATGGCCCAGGGGGCCGGTGAAGCTTTCTTT. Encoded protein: CASSMAQGAGEAFF.

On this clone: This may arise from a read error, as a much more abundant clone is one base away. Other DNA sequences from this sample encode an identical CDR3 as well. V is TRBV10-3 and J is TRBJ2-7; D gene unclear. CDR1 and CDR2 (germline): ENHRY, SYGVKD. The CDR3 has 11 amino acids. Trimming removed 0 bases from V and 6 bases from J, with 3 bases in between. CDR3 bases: TGTGCCATCAGTGAGTCGGCCGAGCAGTACTTC. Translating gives CAISESAEQYF.

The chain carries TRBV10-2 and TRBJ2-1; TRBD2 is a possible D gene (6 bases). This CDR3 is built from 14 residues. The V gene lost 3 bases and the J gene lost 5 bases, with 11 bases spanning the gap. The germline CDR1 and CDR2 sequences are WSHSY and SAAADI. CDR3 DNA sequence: TGCGCCAGCAGTGACTGGGACTGGAACAATGAGCAGTTCTTC. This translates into CASSDWDWNNEQFF.

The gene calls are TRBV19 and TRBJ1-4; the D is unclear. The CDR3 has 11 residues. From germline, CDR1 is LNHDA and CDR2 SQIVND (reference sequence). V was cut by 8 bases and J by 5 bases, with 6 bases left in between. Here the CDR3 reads CASRRNEKLFF. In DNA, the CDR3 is TGTGCCAGTCGAAGGAATGAAAAACTGTTTTTT.

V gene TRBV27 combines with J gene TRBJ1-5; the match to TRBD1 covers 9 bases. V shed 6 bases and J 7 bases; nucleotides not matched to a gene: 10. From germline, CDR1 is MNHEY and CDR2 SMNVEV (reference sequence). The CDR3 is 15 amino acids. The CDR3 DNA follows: TGTGCCAGCAGACAAACCGGGACAGGGTTACAGCCCCAGCATTTT. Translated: CASRQTGTGLQPQHF.

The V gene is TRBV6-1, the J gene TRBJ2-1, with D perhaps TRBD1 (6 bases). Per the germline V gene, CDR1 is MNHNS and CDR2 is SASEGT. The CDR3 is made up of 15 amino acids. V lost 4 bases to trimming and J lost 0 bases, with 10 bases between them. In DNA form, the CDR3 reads TGTGCCAGCAGTGTGACAGGCAGCTCCTACAATGAGCAGTTCTTC. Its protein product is CASSVTGSSYNEQFF.

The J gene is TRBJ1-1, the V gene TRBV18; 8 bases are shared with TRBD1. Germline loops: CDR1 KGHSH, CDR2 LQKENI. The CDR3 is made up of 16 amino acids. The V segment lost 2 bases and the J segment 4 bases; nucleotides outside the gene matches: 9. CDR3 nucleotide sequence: TGTGCCAGCTCACCAGTACAGGGGGTAGATTCCACTGAAGCTTTCTTT. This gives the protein CASSPVQGVDSTEAFF.

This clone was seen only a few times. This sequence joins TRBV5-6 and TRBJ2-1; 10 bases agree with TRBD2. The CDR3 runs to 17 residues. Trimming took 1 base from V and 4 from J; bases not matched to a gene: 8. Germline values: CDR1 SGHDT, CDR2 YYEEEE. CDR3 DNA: TGTGCCAGCAGCTTGTTATTTTCTAGCGGGGGTTACAATGAGCAGTTCTTC. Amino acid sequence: CASSLLFSSGGYNEQFF.

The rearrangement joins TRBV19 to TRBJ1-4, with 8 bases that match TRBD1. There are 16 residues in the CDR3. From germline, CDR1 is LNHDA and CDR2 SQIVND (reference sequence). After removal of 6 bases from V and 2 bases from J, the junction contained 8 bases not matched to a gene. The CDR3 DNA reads TGTGCCAGTAGCACAGGGGGTTCTATGACTAATGAAAAACTGTTTTTT. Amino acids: CASSTGGSMTNEKLFF.

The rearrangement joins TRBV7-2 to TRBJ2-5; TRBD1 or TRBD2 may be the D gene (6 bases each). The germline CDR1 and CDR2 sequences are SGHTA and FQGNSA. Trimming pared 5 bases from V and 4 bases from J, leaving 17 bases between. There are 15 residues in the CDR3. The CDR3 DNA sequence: TGTGCCAGCAGCGTTAGGGGGGTGAATTCAGAGACCCAGTACTTC. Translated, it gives CASSVRGVNSETQYF. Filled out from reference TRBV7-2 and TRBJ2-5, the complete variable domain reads GAGVSQSPSNKVTEKGKDVELRCDPISGHTALYWYRQSLGQGLEFLIYFQGNSAPDKSGLPSDRFSAERTGGSVSTLTIQRTQQEDSAVYLCASSVRGVNSETQYFGPGTRLLVL.

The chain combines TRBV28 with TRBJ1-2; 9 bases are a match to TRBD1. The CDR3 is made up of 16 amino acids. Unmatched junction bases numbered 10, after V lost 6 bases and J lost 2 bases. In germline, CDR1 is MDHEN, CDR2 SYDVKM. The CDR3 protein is CASRSSIDRGNYGYTF. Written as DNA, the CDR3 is TGTGCCAGCAGGTCTAGTATCGACAGGGGGAACTATGGCTACACCTTC.